This section outlines one TCR beta chain sequence together with its context. Per the study methods: The authors estimated nucleated cell counts from reference gene primer amplification. The protocol was immunoSEQ multiplex PCR, while the TCRdb copy is restricted to in-frame clones and leaves out a portion. V and J calls and clone size are given by that table; D and trimming were obtained from the DNA. This repertoire shows 250,000 or so clones, around 90% found once; its top ten account for 0.94%. This sample was taken from a study of blood T cell repertoires in COVID-19. Overall study: The United States, Italy and Spain provided the acute and convalescent COVID-19 samples. PBMCs, B-cell-depleted T cells, or T cells were the source of the cDNA or gDNA that made up the material.

The specimen sequenced was peripheral blood. The TCR sequence derives from a woman between 40 and 50 years old who had recovered from COVID-19.

CDR3 sequence: CASSYSAGEHNEQFF. The CDR3 nucleotides are TGTGCCAGCAGTTACTCAGCGGGAGAGCACAATGAGCAGTTCTTC. The chain links TRBV6-5 to TRBJ2-1; 8 bases agree with TRBD2. Trimming removed 0 bases from V and 5 bases from J; junction bases left unmatched: 3. The length of the CDR3 is 15 residues. Germline lookup yields CDR1 MNHEY and CDR2 SVGAGI.